This T cell receptor beta chain appears in the sequencing data of a study of CD8 T cells in Susac syndrome. A note on this clonotype: No antigen is known for it.

V lost 3 bases and J 3 bases, leaving 14 bases between the germline ends. There are 15 residues in the CDR3. Per the germline V gene, CDR1 is LNHDA and CDR2 is SQIVND (reference sequence). The multiple sclerosis control group comprised treatment-naive patients with stable or active relapsing-remitting disease. The authors negatively isolated CD8+ and CD4+ T cells and FACS-enriched TEMRA cells. Findings and limits, study-wide: An acknowledgment was made by the study that its TCR sequencing and HLA analysis involved relatively few individuals.

An input of roughly 0.5 to 1 ug of RNA was subjected to reverse transcription using random hexamers. TCRdb ran MiXCR on the immunoSEQ multiplex PCR reads and lists one entry per CDR3 protein. The table shows about 210,000 distinct CDR3 sequences, with roughly 96% occurring only once. The sample consisted of CD4+ T cells from PBMCs. This clonotype originated in a human donor with multiple sclerosis. This rearrangement joins TRBV19 to TRBJ2-5; perhaps D is TRBD1 or TRBD2 (5 bases each). The CDR3 reads CASSITTGTEETQYF. The CDR3 DNA sequence: TGTGCCAGTAGTATCACCACCGGGACGGAAGAGACCCAGTACTTC.